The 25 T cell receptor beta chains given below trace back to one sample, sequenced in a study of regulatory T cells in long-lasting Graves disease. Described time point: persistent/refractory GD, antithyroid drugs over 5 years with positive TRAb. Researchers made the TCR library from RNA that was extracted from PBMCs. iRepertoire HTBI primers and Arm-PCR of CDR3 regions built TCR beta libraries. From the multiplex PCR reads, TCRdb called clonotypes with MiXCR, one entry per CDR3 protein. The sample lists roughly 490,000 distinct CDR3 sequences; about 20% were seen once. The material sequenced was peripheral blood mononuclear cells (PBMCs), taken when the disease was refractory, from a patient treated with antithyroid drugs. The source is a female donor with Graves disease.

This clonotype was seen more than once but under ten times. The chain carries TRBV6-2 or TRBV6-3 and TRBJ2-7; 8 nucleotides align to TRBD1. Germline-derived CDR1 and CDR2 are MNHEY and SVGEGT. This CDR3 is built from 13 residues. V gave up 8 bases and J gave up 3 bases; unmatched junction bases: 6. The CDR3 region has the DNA TGTGCCAGCCGACTACAGGGGGACTACGAGCAGTACTTC. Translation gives CASRLQGDYEQYF.

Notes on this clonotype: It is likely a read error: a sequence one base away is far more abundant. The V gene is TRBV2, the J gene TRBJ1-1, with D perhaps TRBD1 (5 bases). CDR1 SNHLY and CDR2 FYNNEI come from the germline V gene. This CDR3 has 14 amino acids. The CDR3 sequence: CASSYPRRSRGALF. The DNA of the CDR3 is TGTGCCAGCAGTTACCCCCGGCGTAGTAGGGGAGCTCTCTTT.

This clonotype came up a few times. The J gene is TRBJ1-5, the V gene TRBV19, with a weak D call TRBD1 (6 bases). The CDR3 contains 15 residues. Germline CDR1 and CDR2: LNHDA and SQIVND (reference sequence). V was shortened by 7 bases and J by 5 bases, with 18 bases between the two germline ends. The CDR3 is CASTIERGVDQPQHF. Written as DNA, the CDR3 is TGTGCCAGTACCATAGAAAGGGGGGTCGATCAGCCCCAGCATTTT. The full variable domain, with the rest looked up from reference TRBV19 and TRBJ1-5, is DGGITQSPKYLFRKEGQNVTLSCEQNLNHDAMYWYRQDPGQGLRLIYYSQIVNDFQKGDIAEGYSVSREKKESFPLTVTSAQKNPTAFYLCASTIERGVDQPQHFGDGTRLSIL.

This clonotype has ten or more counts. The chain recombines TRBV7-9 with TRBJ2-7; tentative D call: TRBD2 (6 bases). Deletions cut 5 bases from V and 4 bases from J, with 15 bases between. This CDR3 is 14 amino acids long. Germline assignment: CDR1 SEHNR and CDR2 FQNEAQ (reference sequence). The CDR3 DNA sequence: TGTGCCAGCAGCCTCGGGACGGCGGGGTACGAGCAGTACTTC. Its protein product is CASSLGTAGYEQYF.

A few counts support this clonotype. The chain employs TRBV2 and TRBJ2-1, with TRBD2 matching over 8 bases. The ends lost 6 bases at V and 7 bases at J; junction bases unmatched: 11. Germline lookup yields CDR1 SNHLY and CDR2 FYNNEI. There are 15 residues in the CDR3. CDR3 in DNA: TGTGCCAGCAGGGATGAGGCGAGCGGGGGTAATGAGCAGTTCTTC. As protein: CASRDEASGGNEQFF.

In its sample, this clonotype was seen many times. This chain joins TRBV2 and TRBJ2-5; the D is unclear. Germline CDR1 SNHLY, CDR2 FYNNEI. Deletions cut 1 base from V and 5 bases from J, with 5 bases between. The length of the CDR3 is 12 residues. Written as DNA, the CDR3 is TGTGCCAGCAGTGAAGTGGGGGAGACCCAGTACTTC. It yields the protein CASSEVGETQYF.

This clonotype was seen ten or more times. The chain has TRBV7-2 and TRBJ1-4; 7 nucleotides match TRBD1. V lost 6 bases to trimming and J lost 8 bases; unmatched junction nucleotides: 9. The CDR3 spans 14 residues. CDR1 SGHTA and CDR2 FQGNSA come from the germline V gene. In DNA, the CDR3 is TGTGCCAGCAGTCAAGCAGGGGGTGGAGAAAAACTGTTTTTT. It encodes CASSQAGGGEKLFF.

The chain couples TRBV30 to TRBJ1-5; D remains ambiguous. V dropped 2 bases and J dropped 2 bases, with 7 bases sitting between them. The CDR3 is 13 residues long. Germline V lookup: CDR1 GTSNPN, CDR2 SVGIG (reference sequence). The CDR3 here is CAWSSSGNQPQHF. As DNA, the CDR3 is TGTGCCTGGAGTTCCAGTGGCAATCAGCCCCAGCATTTT.

The CDR3 coding sequence is TGTGCCAGTAGTGCGGGACAGGCGGATCAGCCCCAGCATTTT. Translating it yields CASSAGQADQPQHF. V is TRBV19 and J is TRBJ1-5, with 8 positions matching TRBD1. Germline loops: CDR1 LNHDA, CDR2 SQIVND (reference sequence). The ends lost 5 bases at V and 5 bases at J; junction bases unmatched: 5. This CDR3 contains 14 residues.

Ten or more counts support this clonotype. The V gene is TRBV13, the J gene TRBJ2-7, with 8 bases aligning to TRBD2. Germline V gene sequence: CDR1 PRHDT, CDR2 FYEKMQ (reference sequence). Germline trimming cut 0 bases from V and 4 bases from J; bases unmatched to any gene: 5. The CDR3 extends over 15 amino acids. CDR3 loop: CASSLGPGGGYEQYF. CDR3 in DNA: TGTGCCAGCAGCTTAGGCCCGGGAGGGGGATACGAGCAGTACTTC. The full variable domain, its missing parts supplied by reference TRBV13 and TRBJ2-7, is AAGVIQSPRHLIKEKRETATLKCYPIPRHDTVYWYQQGPGQDPQFLISFYEKMQSDKGSIPDRFSAQQFSDYHSELNMSSLELGDSALYFCASSLGPGGGYEQYFGPGTRLTVT.

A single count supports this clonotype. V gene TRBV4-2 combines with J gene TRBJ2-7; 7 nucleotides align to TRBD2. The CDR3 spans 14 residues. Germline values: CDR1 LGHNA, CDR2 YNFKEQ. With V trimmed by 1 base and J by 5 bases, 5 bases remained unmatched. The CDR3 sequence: CASSQGGSTHEQYF. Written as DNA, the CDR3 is TGTGCCAGCAGCCAAGGCGGGAGTACCCACGAGCAGTACTTC.

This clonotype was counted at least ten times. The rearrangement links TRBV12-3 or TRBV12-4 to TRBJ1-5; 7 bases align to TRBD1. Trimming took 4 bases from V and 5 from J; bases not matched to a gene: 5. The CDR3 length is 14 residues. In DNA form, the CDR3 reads TGTGCCAGCAGTTCAGGGGGGCTCGATCAGCCCCAGCATTTT. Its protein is CASSSGGLDQPQHF.

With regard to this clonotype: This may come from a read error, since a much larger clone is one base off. The CDR3 DNA reads TGTGCCAGCAGTTACGGCAGGGACTATGGCTACACCTTC. Translating it yields CASSYGRDYGYTF. The V and J genes are TRBV6-2 or TRBV6-3 and TRBJ1-2; a possible D gene is TRBD1 (5 bases). The CDR3 sequence is 13 residues long. From germline, CDR1 is MNHEY and CDR2 SVGEGT. V was pared by 2 bases and J by 3 bases, with 7 bases between.

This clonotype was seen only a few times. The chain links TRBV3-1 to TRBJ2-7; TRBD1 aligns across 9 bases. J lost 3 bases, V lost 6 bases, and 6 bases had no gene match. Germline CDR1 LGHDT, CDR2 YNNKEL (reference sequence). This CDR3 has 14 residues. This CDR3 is CASRRQGGFYEQYF. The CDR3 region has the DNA TGTGCCAGCAGACGACAGGGGGGATTCTACGAGCAGTACTTC.

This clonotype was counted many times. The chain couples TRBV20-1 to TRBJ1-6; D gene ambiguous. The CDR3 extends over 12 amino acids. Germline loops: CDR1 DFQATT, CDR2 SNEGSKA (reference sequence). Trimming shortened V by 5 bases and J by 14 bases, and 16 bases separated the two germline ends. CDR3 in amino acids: CSAPNEGFTLHF. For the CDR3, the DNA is TGCAGTGCTCCCAATGAGGGTTTCACCCTCCACTTT.

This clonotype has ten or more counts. The CDR3 DNA is TGTGCCAGCAGCCAAAGAGGGACTGAAGCTTTCTTT. This codes for CASSQRGTEAFF. This chain connects TRBV3-1 to TRBJ1-1; no firm D call. The CDR3 length is 12 residues. V shed 2 bases and J shed 5 bases, with 6 bases lying between them. CDR1 LGHDT and CDR2 YNNKEL come from the germline V gene (reference sequence).

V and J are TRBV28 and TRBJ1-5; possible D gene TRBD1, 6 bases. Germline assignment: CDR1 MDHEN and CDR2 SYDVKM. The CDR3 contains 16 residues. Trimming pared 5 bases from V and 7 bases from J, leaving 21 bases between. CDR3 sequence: CASSLPGTGAGQPQHF. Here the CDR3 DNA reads TGTGCCAGCAGTCTTCCCGGGACGGGGGCGGGCCAGCCCCAGCATTTT.

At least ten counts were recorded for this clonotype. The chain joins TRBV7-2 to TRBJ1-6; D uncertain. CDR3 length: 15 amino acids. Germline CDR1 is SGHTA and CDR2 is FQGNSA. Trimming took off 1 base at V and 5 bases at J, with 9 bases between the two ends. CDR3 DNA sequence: TGTGCCAGCAGCTTAGTTCCAAGGGATAATTCACCCCTCCACTTT. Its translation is CASSLVPRDNSPLHF. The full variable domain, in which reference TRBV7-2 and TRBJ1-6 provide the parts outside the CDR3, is GAGVSQSPSNKVTEKGKDVELRCDPISGHTALYWYRQSLGQGLEFLIYFQGNSAPDKSGLPSDRFSAERTGGSVSTLTIQRTQQEDSAVYLCASSLVPRDNSPLHFGNGTRLTVT.

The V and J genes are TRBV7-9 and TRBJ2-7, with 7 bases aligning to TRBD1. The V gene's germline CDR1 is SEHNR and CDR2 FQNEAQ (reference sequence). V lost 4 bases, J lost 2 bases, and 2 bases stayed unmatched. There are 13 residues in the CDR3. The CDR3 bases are TGTGCCAGCAGCTACAGGGGCCCCTACGAGCAGTACTTC. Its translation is CASSYRGPYEQYF.

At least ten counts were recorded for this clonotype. The CDR3, as DNA: TGTGCCAGCAGCCCCCGATCGAACACTGAAGCTTTCTTT. It yields the protein CASSPRSNTEAFF. The chain is built from TRBV28 and TRBJ1-1; D is undetermined. The V and J ends lost 6 bases and 1 base respectively, with 9 bases between them. Germline values: CDR1 MDHEN, CDR2 SYDVKM. The CDR3 has 13 amino acids.

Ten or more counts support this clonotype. CDR3 in DNA: TGTGCCAGCAGCTCCGGGACAGGGACTAGCTACACCTTC. It specifies CASSSGTGTSYTF. The chain has TRBV12-3 or TRBV12-4 and TRBJ1-2; TRBD1 matches at 9 bases. The CDR3 length is 13 residues. After removal of 6 bases from V and 9 bases from J, the junction contained 8 bases not matched to a gene.

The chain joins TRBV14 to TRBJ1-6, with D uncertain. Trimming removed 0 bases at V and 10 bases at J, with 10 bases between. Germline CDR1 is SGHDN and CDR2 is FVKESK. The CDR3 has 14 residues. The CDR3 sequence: CASSQDSLESPLHF. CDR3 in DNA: TGTGCCAGCAGCCAAGATTCGTTGGAATCACCCCTCCACTTT.

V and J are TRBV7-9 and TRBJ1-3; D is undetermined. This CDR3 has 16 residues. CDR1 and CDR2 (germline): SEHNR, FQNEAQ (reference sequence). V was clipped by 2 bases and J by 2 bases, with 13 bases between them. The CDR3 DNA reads TGTGCCAGCAGCTTAAGTCCGGGAACGACTGGAAACACCATATATTTT. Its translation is CASSLSPGTTGNTIYF.

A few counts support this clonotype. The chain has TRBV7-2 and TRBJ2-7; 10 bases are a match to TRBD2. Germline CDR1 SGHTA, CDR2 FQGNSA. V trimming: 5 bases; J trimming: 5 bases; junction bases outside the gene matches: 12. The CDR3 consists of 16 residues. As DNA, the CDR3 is TGTGCCAGCAGCCGGGCAGCGGGGGGGCCGGGCAACGAGCAGTACTTC. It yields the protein CASSRAAGGPGNEQYF.

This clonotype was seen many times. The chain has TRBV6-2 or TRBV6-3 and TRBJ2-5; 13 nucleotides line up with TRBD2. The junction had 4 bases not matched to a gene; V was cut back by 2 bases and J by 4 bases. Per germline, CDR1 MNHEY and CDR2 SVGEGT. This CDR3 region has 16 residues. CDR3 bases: TGTGCCAGCAGTTACGGACTAGCGGGAGAAGCAGAGACCCAGTACTTC. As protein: CASSYGLAGEAETQYF.